The source of this T cell receptor beta chain is a study of blood T cell repertoires in COVID-19. Study-wide context: From the United States, Italy and Spain came samples of acute and convalescent COVID-19. T cells, B-cell-depleted T cells, or PBMCs provided the cDNA or gDNA that served as material.

In the original workflow: The authors estimated nucleated cell counts from reference gene primer amplification. Data came from immunoSEQ multiplex PCR; TCRdb stores just in-frame clones and leaves some out. The DNA was the basis for D and trimming; V, J and clone size are from that table. The sample lists about 290,000 clones; around 86% were seen once. Sample: peripheral blood. This sequence was found in a woman aged 30 to 39 with active or convalescent COVID-19.

CDR3: CASSLDRSGTQYF. CDR3 bases: TGCGCCAGCAGCTTGGACCGCTCGGGGACCCAGTACTTC. V gene TRBV5-1 combines with J gene TRBJ2-5; D uncertain. The germline V gene has CDR1 SGHRS and CDR2 YFSETQ. V was trimmed by 0 bases and J by 7 bases, leaving 10 bases between them. The CDR3 totals 13 residues.